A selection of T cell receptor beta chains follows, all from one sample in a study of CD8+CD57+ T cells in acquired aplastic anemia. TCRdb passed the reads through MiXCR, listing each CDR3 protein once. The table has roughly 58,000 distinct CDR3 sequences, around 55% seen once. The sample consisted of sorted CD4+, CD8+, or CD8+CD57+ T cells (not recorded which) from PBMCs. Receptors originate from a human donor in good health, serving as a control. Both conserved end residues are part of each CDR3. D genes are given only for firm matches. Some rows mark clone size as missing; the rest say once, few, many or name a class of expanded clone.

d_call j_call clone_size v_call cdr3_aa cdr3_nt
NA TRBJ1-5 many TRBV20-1 CSARDKGGVNQPQHF TGCAGTGCTAGAGATAAGGGGGGGGTCAATCAGCCCCAGCATTTT
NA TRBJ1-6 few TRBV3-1 CASSQNSVSSHNSPLHF TGTGCCAGCAGCCAGAACAGCGTGAGCTCCCATAATTCACCCCTCCACTTT
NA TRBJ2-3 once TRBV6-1 CASVGGSGSTDTQYF TGTGCCAGCGTTGGAGGAAGCGGGAGCACAGATACGCAGTATTTT
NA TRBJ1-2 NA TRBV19 CASSDGPDGYTF TGTGCCAGTAGTGACGGGCCGGATGGCTACACCTTC
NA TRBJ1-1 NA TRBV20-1 CSTRDGKGTEAFF TGCAGTACCCGGGACGGCAAGGGCACTGAAGCTTTCTTT
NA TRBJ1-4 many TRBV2 CATSGRINEKLFF TGTGCCACCTCGGGACGGATTAATGAAAAACTGTTTTTT
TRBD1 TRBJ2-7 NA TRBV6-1 CASSLPGQGTEQYF TGTGCCAGTAGCTTGCCGGGACAGGGTACCGAGCAGTACTTC
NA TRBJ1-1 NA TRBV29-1 CSVGFGVNTEAFF TGCAGCGTTGGTTTCGGGGTGAACACTGAAGCTTTCTTT
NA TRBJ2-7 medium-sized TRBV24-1 CATSYLDEQYF TGTGCCACCAGTTATCTAGACGAGCAGTACTTC
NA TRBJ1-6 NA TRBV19 CASSIDHGPNSPLHF TGTGCCAGTAGTATAGATCACGGGCCGAATTCACCCCTCCACTTT
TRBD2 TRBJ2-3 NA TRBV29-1 CSVMGASGERTDTQYF TGCAGCGTTATGGGGGCTAGCGGGGAACGCACAGATACGCAGTATTTT
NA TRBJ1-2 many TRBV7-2 CASSSPTAFYGYTF TGTGCCAGCAGCTCCCCGACCGCGTTCTATGGCTACACCTTC
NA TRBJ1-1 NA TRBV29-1 CSVREAEAFF TGCAGCGTGCGGGAGGCTGAAGCTTTCTTT
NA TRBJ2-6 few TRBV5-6 CASSFLTGLGLSGANVLTF TGTGCCAGCAGTTTTTTGACAGGTTTAGGCCTCTCTGGGGCCAACGTCCTGACTTTC
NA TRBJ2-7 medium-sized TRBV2 CATAPLVGVGEQYF TGTGCCACCGCCCCCCTGGTGGGCGTAGGCGAGCAGTACTTC
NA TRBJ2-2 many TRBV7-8 CAISRGAAGELFF TGTGCCATCTCCCGGGGCGCGGCCGGGGAGCTGTTTTTT
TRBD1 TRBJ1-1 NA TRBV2 CASRGTGGNTEAFF TGTGCCAGCAGAGGGACAGGAGGGAACACTGAAGCTTTCTTT
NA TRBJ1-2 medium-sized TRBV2 CASSELTYGYTF TGTGCCAGCAGTGAACTTACGTATGGCTACACCTTC
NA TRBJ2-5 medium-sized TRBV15 CATSRETRAQETQYF TGTGCCACCAGCAGAGAGACCCGGGCCCAAGAGACCCAGTACTTC
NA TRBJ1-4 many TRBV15 CATSIETTNEKLFF TGTGCCACCAGCATCGAGACAACTAATGAAAAACTGTTTTTT
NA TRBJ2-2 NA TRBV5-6 CASSLAGWDVTGELFF TGTGCCAGCAGCTTGGCGGGGTGGGATGTCACCGGGGAGCTGTTTTTT
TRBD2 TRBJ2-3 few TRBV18 CASSPLGLAGSTDTQYF TGTGCCAGCTCACCCCTAGGACTAGCGGGTAGCACAGATACGCAGTATTTT
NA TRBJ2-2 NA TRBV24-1 CATSELRGTGELFF TGTGCCACCAGTGAGCTCAGGGGAACCGGGGAGCTGTTTTTT
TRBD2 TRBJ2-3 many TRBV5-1 CASSFRLAGDTQYF TGCGCCAGCAGCTTCCGACTAGCGGGAGATACGCAGTATTTT
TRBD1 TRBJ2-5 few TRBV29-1 CSVEDGQGKETQYF TGCAGCGTTGAGGATGGACAGGGGAAAGAGACCCAGTACTTC
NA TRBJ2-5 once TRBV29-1 CSVAAQGDGGTQYF TGCAGCGTTGCGGCCCAGGGGGACGGGGGGACCCAGTACTTC
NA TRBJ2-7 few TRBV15 CATSRQQGGEQYF TGTGCCACCAGCAGACAACAGGGTGGCGAGCAGTACTTC
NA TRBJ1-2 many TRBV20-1 CSARDLGRYTF TGCAGTGCTAGAGATCTCGGTCGCTACACCTTC
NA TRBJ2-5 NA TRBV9 CASSLGSGQETQYF TGTGCCAGCAGCTTAGGCAGCGGTCAAGAGACCCAGTACTTC
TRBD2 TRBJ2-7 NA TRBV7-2 CASSRTSGTGEQYF TGTGCCAGCAGCAGGACTAGCGGGACGGGGGAGCAGTACTTC
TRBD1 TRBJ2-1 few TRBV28 CASSSPGQSSSYNEQFF TGTGCCAGCAGTTCCCCGGGACAGTCGAGCTCCTACAATGAGCAGTTCTTC
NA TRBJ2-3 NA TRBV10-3 CAISLGGLGQGTQYF TGTGCCATCAGTCTCGGTGGTTTGGGCCAGGGTACGCAGTATTTT
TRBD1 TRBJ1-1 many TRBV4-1 CASSHAGTGVGAFF TGCGCCAGCAGCCATGCCGGGACAGGGGTAGGGGCTTTCTTT
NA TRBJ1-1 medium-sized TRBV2 CASSAAAGAAFF TGTGCCAGCAGTGCTGCGGCAGGGGCAGCTTTCTTT
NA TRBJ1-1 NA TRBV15 CATSRDAGTEAFF TGTGCCACCAGCAGAGATGCTGGCACTGAAGCTTTCTTT
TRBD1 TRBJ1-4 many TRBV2 CASSERTGYNEKLFF TGTGCCAGCAGTGAGCGGACAGGGTATAATGAAAAACTGTTTTTT
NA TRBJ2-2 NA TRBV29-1 CSVEEMTNTGELFF TGCAGCGTTGAGGAGATGACGAACACCGGGGAGCTGTTTTTT
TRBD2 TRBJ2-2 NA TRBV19 CASSALLAGFGELFF TGTGCCAGTAGTGCCCTACTAGCGGGGTTCGGGGAGCTGTTTTTT
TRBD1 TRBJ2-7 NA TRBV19 CASTYPGQGAEQYF TGTGCCAGTACCTATCCGGGACAGGGGGCCGAGCAGTACTTC
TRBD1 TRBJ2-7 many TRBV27 CASPDRKGAFSYEQYF TGTGCCAGCCCGGACAGGAAAGGGGCATTCTCCTACGAGCAGTACTTC
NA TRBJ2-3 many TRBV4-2 CASSQGRGTDTQYF TGTGCCAGCAGCCAGGGAAGAGGCACAGATACGCAGTATTTT
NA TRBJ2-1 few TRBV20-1 CSLDTGNSEQFF TGCAGCTTAGATACGGGTAACAGTGAGCAGTTCTTC
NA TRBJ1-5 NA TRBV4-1 CSSSLGPINQPRHF TGCTCCAGCAGCCTCGGACCGATAAATCAGCCCCGGCATTTT
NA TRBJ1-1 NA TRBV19 CASSIGGANTEAFF TGTGCCAGTAGTATCGGTGGGGCTAACACTGAAGCTTTCTTT
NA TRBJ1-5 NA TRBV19 CASRPGGGNQPQHF TGTGCCAGCAGACCGGGGGGCGGCAATCAGCCCCAGCATTTT
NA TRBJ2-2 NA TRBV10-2 CASTGNSGELFF TGCGCCAGCACAGGGAATTCCGGGGAGCTGTTTTTT
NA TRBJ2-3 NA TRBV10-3 CAIGASTDTQYF TGTGCCATTGGGGCTAGCACAGATACGCAGTATTTT
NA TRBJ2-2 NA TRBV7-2 CASSPPAGELFF TGTGCCAGCAGCCCTCCCGCCGGGGAGCTGTTTTTT
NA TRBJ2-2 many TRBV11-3 CASRPPGSTGELFF TGTGCCAGCAGACCCCCGGGGTCTACCGGGGAGCTGTTTTTT
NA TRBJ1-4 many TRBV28 CASRTGGKGEKLFF TGTGCCAGCAGGACAGGAGGAAAGGGTGAAAAACTGTTTTTT
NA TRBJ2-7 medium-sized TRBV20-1 CSATGNSYEQYF TGCAGTGCTACAGGCAACTCCTACGAGCAGTACTTC
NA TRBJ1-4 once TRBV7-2 CASSLGPANEELFF TGTGCCAGCAGCTTAGGTCCAGCTAATGAGGAACTGTTTTTT
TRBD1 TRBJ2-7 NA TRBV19 CASSMGTESYEQYF TGTGCCAGTAGTATGGGGACAGAGAGCTACGAGCAGTACTTC
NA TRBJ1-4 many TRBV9 CASSVGAGNPLNEKLFF TGTGCCAGCAGCGTAGGGGCAGGGAACCCATTAAATGAAAAACTGTTTTTT
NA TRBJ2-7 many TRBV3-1 CASSQGYEQYF TGTGCCAGCAGCCAGGGATACGAGCAGTACTTC
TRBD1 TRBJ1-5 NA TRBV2 CASRGTEGQPQHF TGTGCCAGCAGAGGGACAGAGGGTCAGCCCCAGCATTTT